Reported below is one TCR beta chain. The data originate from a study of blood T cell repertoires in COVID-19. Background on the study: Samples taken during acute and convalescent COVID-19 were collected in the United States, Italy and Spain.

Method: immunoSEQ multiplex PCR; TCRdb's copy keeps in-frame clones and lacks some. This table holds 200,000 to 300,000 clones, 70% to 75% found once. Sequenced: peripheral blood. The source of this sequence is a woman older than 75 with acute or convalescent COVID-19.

In DNA form, the CDR3 reads TGTGCCAGCAGCCTGGGGGCCCGAGTCAATCAGCCCCAGCATTTT. Translated, it gives CASSLGARVNQPQHF. This chain joins TRBV5-6 and TRBJ1-5; D perhaps matches TRBD1 (6 bases). Germline-derived CDR1 and CDR2 are SGHDT and YYEEEE. The V and J ends lost 4 bases and 3 bases respectively, with 14 bases between them. This CDR3 spans 15 amino acids.